This T cell receptor beta chain emerged from a study of T cell responses to AZD1222 COVID-19 vaccine. Generated by immunoSEQ multiplex PCR, the TCRdb table keeps only in-frame clones and is missing some. Among fewer than 300,000 clones listed, over 90% were seen once. The source of this sequence is an adult in good health. Here the sequenced sample was peripheral blood, taken on day 0 of AZD1222 vaccination.

This chain's CDR3 is CAISTGAGELFF. CDR3 DNA sequence: TGTGCCATCAGCACAGGTGCCGGGGAGCTGTTTTTT. V and J are TRBV10-3 and TRBJ2-2, with D tentatively TRBD1 (5 bases). The germline V gene encodes CDR1 ENHRY and CDR2 SYGVKD. V gave up 6 bases and J gave up 6 bases, with 8 bases separating them. The CDR3 runs 12 residues.